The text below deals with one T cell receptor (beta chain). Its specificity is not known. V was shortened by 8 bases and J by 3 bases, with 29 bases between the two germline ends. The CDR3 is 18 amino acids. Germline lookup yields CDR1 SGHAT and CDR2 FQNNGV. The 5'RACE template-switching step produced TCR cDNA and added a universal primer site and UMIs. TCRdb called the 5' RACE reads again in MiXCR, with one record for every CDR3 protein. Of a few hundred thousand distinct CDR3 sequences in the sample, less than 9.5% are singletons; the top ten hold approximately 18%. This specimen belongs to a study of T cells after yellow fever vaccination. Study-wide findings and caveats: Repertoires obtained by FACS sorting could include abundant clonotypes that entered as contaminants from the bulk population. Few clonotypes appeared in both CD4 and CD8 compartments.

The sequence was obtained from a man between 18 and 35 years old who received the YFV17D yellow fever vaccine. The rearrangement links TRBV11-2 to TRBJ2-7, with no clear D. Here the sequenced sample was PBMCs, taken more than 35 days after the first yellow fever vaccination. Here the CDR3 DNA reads TGTGCCAGCTCGCCCGAGAGGTCGATAGGGCAGAAGGACTACGAGCAGTACTTC. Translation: CASSPERSIGQKDYEQYF.